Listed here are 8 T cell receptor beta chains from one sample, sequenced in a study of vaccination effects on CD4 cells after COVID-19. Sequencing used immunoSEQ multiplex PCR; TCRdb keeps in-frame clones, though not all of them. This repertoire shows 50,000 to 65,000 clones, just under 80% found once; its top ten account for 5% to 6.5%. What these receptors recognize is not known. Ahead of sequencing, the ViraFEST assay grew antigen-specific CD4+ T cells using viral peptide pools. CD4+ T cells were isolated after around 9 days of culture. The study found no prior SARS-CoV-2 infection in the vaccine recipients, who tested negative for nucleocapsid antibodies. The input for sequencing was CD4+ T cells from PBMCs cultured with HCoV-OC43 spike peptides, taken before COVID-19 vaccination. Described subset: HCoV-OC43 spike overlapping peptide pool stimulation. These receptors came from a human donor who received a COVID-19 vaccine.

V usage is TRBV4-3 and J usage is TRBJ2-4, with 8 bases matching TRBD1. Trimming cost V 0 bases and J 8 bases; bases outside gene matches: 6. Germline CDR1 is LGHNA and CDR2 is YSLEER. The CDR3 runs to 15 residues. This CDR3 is CASSQESLRGHIQYF. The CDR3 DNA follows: TGCGCCAGCAGCCAAGAATCACTCAGGGGGCACATTCAGTACTTC.

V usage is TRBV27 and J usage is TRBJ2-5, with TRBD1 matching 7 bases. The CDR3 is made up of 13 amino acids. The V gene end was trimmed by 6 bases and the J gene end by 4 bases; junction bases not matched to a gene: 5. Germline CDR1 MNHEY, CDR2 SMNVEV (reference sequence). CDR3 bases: TGTGCCAGCAGCACCAACAGGGGAGAGACCCAGTACTTC. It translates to CASSTNRGETQYF.

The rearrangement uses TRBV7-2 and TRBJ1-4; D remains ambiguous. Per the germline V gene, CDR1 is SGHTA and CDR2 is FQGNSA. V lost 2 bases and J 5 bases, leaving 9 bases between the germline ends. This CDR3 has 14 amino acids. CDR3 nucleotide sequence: TGTGCCAGCAGCTTACCGGGGAGGAATGAAAAACTGTTTTTT. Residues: CASSLPGRNEKLFF.

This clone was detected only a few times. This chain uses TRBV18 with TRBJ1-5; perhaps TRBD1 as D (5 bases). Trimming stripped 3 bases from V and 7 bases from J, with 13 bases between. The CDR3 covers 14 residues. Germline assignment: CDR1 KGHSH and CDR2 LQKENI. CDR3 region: CASSPKFEGQPQHF. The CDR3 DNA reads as TGTGCCAGCTCACCTAAATTCGAGGGGCAGCCCCAGCATTTT.

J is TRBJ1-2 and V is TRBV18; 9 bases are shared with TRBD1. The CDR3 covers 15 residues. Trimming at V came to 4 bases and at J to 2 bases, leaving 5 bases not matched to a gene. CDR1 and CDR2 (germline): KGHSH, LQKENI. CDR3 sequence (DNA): TGTGCCAGCTCACAACCGGGACAGGGAAACTATGGCTACACCTTC. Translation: CASSQPGQGNYGYTF.

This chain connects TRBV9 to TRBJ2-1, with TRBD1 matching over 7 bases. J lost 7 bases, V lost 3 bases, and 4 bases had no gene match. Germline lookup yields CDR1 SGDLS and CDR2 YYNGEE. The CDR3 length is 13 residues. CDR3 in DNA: TGTGCCAGCAGCGGGGGACAGCAGAATGAGCAGTTCTTC. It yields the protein CASSGGQQNEQFF.

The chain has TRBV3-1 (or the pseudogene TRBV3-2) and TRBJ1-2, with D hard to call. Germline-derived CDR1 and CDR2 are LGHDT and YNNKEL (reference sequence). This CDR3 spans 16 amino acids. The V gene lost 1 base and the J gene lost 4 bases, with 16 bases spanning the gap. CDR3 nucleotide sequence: TGTGCCAGCAGCCAAGGATCCGCGGCGATCCTCTATGGCTACACCTTC. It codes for CASSQGSAAILYGYTF.

Here the CDR3 reads CSAYSGLSSNIQYF. CDR3 DNA sequence: TGCAGCGCCTATTCCGGGTTGTCCTCAAACATTCAGTACTTC. V gene TRBV29-1 combines with J gene TRBJ2-4; D ambiguous. Germline V gene sequence: CDR1 SQVTM, CDR2 ANQGSEA. Deletions cut 7 bases from V and 6 bases from J, with 19 bases between. The length of the CDR3 is 14 residues.